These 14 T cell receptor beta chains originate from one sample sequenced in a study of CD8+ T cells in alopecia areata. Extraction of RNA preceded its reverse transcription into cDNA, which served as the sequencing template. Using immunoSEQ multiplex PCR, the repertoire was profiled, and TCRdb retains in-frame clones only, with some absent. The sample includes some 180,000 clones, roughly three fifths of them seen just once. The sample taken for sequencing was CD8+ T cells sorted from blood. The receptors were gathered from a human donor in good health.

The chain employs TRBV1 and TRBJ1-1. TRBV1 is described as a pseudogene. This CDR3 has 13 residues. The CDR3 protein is CTSSQSGNTEAFF. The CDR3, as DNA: TGCACCAGCAGCCAAAGCGGGAACACTGAAGCTTTCTTT.

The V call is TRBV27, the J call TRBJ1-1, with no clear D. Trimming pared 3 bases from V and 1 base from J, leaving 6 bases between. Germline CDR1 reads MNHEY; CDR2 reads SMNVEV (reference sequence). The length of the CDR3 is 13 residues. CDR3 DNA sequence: TGTGCCAGCAGTTTCGGCTCGAACACTGAAGCTTTCTTT. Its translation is CASSFGSNTEAFF.

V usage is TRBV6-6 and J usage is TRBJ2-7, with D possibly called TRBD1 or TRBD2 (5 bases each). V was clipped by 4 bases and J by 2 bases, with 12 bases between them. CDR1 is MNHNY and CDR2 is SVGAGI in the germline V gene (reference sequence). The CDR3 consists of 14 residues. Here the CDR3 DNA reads TGTGCCAGCAGTTGGGACGTCGGAACCTACGAGCAGTACTTC. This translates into CASSWDVGTYEQYF.

The CDR3 loop is CASSLGYRGPYEQYF. In nucleotides, the CDR3 is TGTGCCAGCAGTTTAGGGTACAGGGGGCCCTACGAGCAGTACTTC. The gene calls are TRBV27 and TRBJ2-7, with 9 bases lining up with TRBD1. Trimming cost V 2 bases and J 2 bases; bases outside gene matches: 4. The CDR3 consists of 15 residues. The germline CDR1 and CDR2 sequences are MNHEY and SMNVEV (reference sequence).

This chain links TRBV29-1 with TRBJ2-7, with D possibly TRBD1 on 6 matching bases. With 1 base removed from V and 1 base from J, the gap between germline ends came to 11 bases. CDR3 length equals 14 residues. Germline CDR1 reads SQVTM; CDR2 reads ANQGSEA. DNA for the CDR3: TGCAGCGTTGAAGGGCCGGACAGTTCCTACGAGCAGTACTTC. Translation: CSVEGPDSSYEQYF.

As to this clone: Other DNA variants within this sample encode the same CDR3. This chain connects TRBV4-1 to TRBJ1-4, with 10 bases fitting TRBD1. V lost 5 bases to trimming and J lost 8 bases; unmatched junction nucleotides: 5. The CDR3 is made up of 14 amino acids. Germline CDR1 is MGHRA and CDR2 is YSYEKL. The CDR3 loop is CASSLGTGDEKLFF. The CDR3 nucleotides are TGCGCCAGCAGCTTAGGGACAGGGGACGAAAAACTGTTTTTT.

The CDR3 loop is CAIRGTFTEAFF. In DNA, the CDR3 is TGTGCCATCCGGGGCACCTTCACTGAAGCTTTCTTT. The chain recombines TRBV19 with TRBJ1-1; D is perhaps TRBD1 (5 bases). Germline loops: CDR1 LNHDA, CDR2 SQIVND (reference sequence). The length of the CDR3 is 12 residues. V was pared by 10 bases and J by 4 bases, with 13 bases between.

The CDR3 sequence is CASSQEAAGWSNAGELFF. CDR3 DNA: TGCGCCAGCAGCCAAGAAGCGGCGGGGTGGAGCAACGCCGGGGAGCTGTTTTTT. The V gene is TRBV4-1, the J gene TRBJ2-2, with TRBD2 as a possible D gene (6 bases). Trimming stripped 0 bases from V and 6 bases from J, with 20 bases between. The CDR3 runs to 18 residues. Germline CDR1 is MGHRA and CDR2 is YSYEKL.

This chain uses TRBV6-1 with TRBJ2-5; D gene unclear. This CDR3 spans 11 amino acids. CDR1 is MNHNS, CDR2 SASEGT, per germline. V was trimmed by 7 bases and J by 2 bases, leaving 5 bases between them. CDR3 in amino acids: CASNLQETQYF. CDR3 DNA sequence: TGTGCCAGCAACCTTCAAGAGACCCAGTACTTC.

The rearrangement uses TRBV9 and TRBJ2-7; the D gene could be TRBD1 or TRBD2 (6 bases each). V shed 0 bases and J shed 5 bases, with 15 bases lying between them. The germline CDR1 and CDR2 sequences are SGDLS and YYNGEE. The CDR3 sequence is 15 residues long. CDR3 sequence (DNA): TGTGCCAGCAGCGTAGAGATCACGGGGGCCCACGAGCAGTACTTC. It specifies CASSVEITGAHEQYF. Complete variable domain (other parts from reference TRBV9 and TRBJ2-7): DSGVTQTPKHLITATGQRVTLRCSPRSGDLSVYWYQQSLDQGLQFLIQYYNGEERAKGNILERFSAQQFPDLHSELNLSSLELGDSALYFCASSVEITGAHEQYFGPGTRLTVT.

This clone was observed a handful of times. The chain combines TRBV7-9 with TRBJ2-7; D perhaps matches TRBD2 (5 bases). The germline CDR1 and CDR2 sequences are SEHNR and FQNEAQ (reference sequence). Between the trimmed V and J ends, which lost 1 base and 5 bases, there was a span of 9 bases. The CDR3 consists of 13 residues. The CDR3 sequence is CASSLGTANEQYF. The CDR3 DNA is TGTGCCAGCAGCTTAGGGACTGCCAACGAGCAGTACTTC.

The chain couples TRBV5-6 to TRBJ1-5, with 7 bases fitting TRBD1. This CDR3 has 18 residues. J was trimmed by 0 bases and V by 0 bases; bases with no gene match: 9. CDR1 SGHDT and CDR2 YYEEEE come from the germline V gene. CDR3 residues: CASSLVGQNHYSNQPQHF. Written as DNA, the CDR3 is TGTGCCAGCAGCTTGGTGGGACAGAACCATTATAGCAATCAGCCCCAGCATTTT.

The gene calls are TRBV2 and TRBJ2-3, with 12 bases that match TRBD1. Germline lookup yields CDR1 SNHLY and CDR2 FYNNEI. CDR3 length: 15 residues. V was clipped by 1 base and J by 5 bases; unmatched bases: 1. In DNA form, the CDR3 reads TGTGCCAGCAGTGAAGGGGACAGGGGGCAAGATACGCAGTATTTT. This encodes CASSEGDRGQDTQYF.

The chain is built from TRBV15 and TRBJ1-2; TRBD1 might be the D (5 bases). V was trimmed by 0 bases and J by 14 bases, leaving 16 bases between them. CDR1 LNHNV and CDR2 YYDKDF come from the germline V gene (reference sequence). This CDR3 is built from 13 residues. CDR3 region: CATSRDGTDSCTF. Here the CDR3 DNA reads TGTGCCACCAGCAGAGATGGGACCGACTCTTGTACCTTC.